Detailed here is one T cell receptor (beta chain). What it binds is unknown. This sample was taken from a study of cytomegalovirus exposure and HLA in healthy donors. About the study: Earlier work reported approximately 110 million unique TCR beta sequences from about 179 million T cells.

General study findings and limits: It was 150 or so TCR beta chains that were listed as cytomegalovirus-associated.

Primers: 60 Vbeta forward and 13 Jbeta reverse. Clones were sequenced by immunoSEQ multiplex PCR, and TCRdb holds only the in-frame ones, with some missing. The table records over 200,000 clones, roughly 84% of them present only once. Sequencing used PBMCs. The sequence came from a human donor in good health.

This CDR3 is CASSVGLAFNTGELFF. DNA for the CDR3: TGTGCCAGCAGCGTAGGACTAGCTTTTAACACCGGGGAGCTGTTTTTT. This chain links TRBV9 with TRBJ2-2; 7 bases are shared with TRBD2. This CDR3 contains 16 residues. CDR1 is SGDLS, CDR2 YYNGEE, per germline. V shed 0 bases and J 2 bases; nucleotides not matched to a gene: 4.